This T cell receptor beta chain was sequenced in a study of PD-L1 blockade in urothelial cancer. Germline V gives CDR1 LGHNA, CDR2 YNFKEQ. The CDR3 totals 15 residues. Trimming pared 3 bases from V and 5 bases from J, leaving 16 bases between. Time point given: pretreatment peripheral blood. Only in-frame clones appear in the TCRdb table, and some are missing; sequencing was by immunoSEQ multiplex PCR. The sample records 85,000 to 95,000 clones, 90% being singletons. The chain employs TRBV4-2 and TRBJ2-5; TRBD2 might be the D (6 bases). This TCR came from a man between 60 and 75 years old with urothelial cancer. The sample was PBMCs, taken around atezolizumab (anti-PD-L1) treatment. Here the CDR3 reads CASSQGRTSKETQYF. CDR3 in DNA: TGTGCCAGCAGCCAGGGGAGGACCAGCAAGGAGACCCAGTACTTC.